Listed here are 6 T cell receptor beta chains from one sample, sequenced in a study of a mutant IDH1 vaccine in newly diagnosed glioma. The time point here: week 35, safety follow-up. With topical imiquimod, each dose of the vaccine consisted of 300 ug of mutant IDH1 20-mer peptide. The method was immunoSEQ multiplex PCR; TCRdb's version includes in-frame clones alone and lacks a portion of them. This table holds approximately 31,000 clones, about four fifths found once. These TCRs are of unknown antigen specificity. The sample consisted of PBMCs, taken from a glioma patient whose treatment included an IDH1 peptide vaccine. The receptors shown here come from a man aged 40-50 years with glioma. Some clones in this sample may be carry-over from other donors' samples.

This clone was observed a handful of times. The CDR3 DNA reads TGTGCCAGCAGTGAAGTGGCTAGCGGGACCCTTAACACCGGGGAGCTGTTTTTT. Its protein is CASSEVASGTLNTGELFF. The gene calls are TRBV6-1 and TRBJ2-2; 9 nucleotides line up with TRBD2. The germline gives CDR1 MNHNS, CDR2 SASEGT. There are 18 residues in the CDR3. The V gene end was trimmed by 1 base and the J gene end by 2 bases; junction bases not matched to a gene: 8.

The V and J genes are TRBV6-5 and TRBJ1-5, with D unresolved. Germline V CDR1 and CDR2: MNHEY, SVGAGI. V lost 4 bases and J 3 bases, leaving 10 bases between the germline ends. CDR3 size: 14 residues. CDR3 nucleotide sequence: TGTGCCAGCAGTTCGGACGGATCCAATCAGCCCCAGCATTTT. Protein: CASSSDGSNQPQHF.

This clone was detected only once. Here the CDR3 reads CAWRYRGRDYGYTF. The CDR3 DNA follows: TGTGCCTGGAGATACAGGGGGAGGGACTATGGCTACACCTTC. The rearrangement joins TRBV30 to TRBJ1-2; 8 bases are a match to TRBD1. CDR3 size: 14 residues. Trimming removed 3 bases from V and 3 bases from J; junction bases left unmatched: 6. Germline lookup yields CDR1 GTSNPN and CDR2 SVGIG (reference sequence).

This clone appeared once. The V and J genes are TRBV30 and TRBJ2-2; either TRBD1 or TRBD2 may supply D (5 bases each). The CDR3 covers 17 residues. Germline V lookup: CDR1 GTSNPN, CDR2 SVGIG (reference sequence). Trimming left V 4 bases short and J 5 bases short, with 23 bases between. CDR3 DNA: TGTGCCTGGATTCCCGGGTCGCGGGTGGCAGGGACCGGGGAGCTGTTTTTT. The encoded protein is CAWIPGSRVAGTGELFF. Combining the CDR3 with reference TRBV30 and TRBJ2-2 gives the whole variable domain SQTIHQWPATLVQPVGSPLSLECTVEGTSNPNLYWYRQAAGRGLQLLFYSVGIGQISSEVPQNLSASRPQDRQFILSSKKLLLSDSGFYLCAWIPGSRVAGTGELFFGEGSRLTVL.

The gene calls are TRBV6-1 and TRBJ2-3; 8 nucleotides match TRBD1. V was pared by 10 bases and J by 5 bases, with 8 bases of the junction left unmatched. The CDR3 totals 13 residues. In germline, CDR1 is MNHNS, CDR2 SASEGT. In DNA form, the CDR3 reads TGTGCCACCATGGACAGGGCCTTAGATACGCAGTATTTT. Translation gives CATMDRALDTQYF.

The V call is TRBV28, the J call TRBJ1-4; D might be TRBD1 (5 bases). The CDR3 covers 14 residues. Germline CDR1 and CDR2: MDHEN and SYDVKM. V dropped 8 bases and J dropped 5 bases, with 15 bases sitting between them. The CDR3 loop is CASWDRGANEKLFF. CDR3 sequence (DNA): TGTGCCAGCTGGGATAGGGGAGCCAATGAAAAACTGTTTTTT.